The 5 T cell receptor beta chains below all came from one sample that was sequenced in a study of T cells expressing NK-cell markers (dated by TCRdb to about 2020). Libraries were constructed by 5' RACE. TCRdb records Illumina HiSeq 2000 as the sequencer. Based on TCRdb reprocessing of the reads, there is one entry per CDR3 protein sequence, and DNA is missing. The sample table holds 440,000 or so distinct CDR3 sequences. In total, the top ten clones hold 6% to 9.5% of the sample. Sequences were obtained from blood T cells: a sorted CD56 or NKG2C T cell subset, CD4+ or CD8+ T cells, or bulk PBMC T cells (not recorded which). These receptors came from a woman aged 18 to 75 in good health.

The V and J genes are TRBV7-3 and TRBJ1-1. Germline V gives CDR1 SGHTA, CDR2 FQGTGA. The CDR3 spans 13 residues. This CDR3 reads CASSLLVAQEAFF.

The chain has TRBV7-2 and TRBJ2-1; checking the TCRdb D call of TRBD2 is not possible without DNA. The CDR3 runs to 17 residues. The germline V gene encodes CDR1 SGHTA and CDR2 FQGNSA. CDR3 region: CASSPEIAGGPVNEQFF. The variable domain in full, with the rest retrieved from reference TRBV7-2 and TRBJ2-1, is GAGVSQSPSNKVTEKGKDVELRCDPISGHTALYWYRQSLGQGLEFLIYFQGNSAPDKSGLPSDRFSAERTGGSVSTLTIQRTQQEDSAVYLCASSPEIAGGPVNEQFFGPGTRLTVL.

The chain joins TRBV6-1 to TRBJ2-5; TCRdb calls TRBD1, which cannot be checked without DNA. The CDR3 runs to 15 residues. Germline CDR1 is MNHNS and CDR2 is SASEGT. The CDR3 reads CASSLWDSRQETQYF.

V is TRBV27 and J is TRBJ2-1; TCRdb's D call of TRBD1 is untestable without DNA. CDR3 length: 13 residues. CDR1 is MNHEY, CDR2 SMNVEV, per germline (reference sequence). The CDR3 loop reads CATLGTGVSEQFF.

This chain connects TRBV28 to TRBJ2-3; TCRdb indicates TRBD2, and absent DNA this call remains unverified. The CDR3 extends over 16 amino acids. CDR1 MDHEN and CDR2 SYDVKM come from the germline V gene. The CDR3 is CASSLRGLAGSDTQYF.